A single sample gave rise to the 31 T cell receptor beta chains below, sequenced in a study of blood T cell repertoires in COVID-19. The protocol was immunoSEQ multiplex PCR, while the TCRdb copy is restricted to in-frame clones and leaves out a portion. The sample lists 200,000 to 250,000 clones, more than 75% occurring once. The sample consisted of peripheral blood. The receptor set was obtained from a man in his 60s with acute or convalescent COVID-19.

CDR3 bases: TGCGCCAGCCGCGGGGGGGCTGGAGTCTATGGCTACACCTTC. Translating gives CASRGGAGVYGYTF. V gene TRBV5-1 combines with J gene TRBJ1-2; D might be TRBD1 (6 bases). The length of the CDR3 is 14 residues. The germline gives CDR1 SGHRS, CDR2 YFSETQ. Trimming left V 7 bases short and J 4 bases short, with 17 bases between. The full variable domain, rest sourced from reference TRBV5-1 and TRBJ1-2, is KAGVTQTPRYLIKTRGQQVTLSCSPISGHRSVSWYQQTPGQGLQFLFEYFSETQRNKGNFPGRFSGRQFSNSRSEMNVSTLELGDSALYLCASRGGAGVYGYTFGSGTRLTVV.

The chain links TRBV10-1 to TRBJ1-1; 8 nucleotides match TRBD1. V trimming: 0 bases; J trimming: 5 bases; junction bases outside the gene matches: 5. The CDR3 extends over 15 amino acids. The germline V gene has CDR1 WNHNN and CDR2 SYGVQD (reference sequence). CDR3 DNA: TGCGCCAGCAGTGAGTCGCCCAGGGGGCCTACTGAAGCTTTCTTT. It translates to CASSESPRGPTEAFF.

The rearrangement uses TRBV7-8 and TRBJ2-2; D unresolved. V dropped 2 bases and J dropped 5 bases, with 6 bases sitting between them. This CDR3 comprises 13 residues. The germline V gene has CDR1 SGHVS and CDR2 FQNEAQ. The CDR3 nucleotides are TGTGCCAGCAGCTTAATGCGGACCGGGGAGCTGTTTTTT. This encodes CASSLMRTGELFF.

The chain recombines TRBV5-1 with TRBJ2-7; D gene ambiguous. This CDR3 has 11 amino acids. The germline V gene encodes CDR1 SGHRS and CDR2 YFSETQ. Trimming took off 3 bases at V and 4 bases at J, with 5 bases between the two ends. For the CDR3, the DNA is TGCGCCAGCAGCTCAACTTACGAGCAGTACTTC. Its translation: CASSSTYEQYF.

This clone was counted between two and nine times. V usage is TRBV6-5 and J usage is TRBJ1-3; 11 nucleotides agree with TRBD1. Germline V gene sequence: CDR1 MNHEY, CDR2 SVGAGI. V gave up 8 bases and J gave up 4 bases; unmatched junction bases: 7. The CDR3 has 15 residues. The chain's CDR3 is CASGLGQGVGNTIYF. Written as DNA, the CDR3 is TGTGCCAGCGGACTGGGACAGGGGGTCGGAAACACCATATATTTT.

The V and J genes are TRBV5-1 and TRBJ2-7; 8 nucleotides align to TRBD2. CDR1 is SGHRS and CDR2 is YFSETQ in the germline V gene. This CDR3 is built from 14 residues. V dropped 4 bases and J dropped 6; count of bases not matched to a gene: 9. For the CDR3, the DNA is TGCGCCAGCAGCGCCGGGACTAGTATCGCCGAGCAGTACTTC. Its translation: CASSAGTSIAEQYF.

The chain links TRBV3-1 (or the pseudogene TRBV3-2) to TRBJ2-2, with TRBD2 matching over 8 bases. Germline V gives CDR1 LGHDT, CDR2 YNNKEL (reference sequence). The CDR3 contains 15 residues. The V segment lost 6 bases and the J segment 0 bases; nucleotides outside the gene matches: 3. In DNA, the CDR3 is TGTGCCAGCAGAGACGGGGGGGCGAACACCGGGGAGCTGTTTTTT. As protein: CASRDGGANTGELFF.

The chain uses TRBV2 and TRBJ2-3; the match to TRBD1 covers 10 bases. The V gene's germline CDR1 is SNHLY and CDR2 FYNNEI. This CDR3 has 18 residues. V dropped 4 bases and J dropped 4; count of bases not matched to a gene: 14. CDR3 amino acids: CASSVSGTGAGASDTQYF. The CDR3 DNA is TGTGCCAGCAGTGTCTCCGGGACAGGGGCCGGGGCCTCAGATACGCAGTATTTT.

This rearrangement joins TRBV24-1 to TRBJ1-5, with a weak D call TRBD1 (5 bases). The ends were cut back, 1 base at V and 2 bases at J, with 17 bases in the middle. Looked up from germline, CDR1 is KGHDR and CDR2 is SFDVKD. The CDR3 contains 18 residues. CDR3 DNA: TGTGCCACCAGTGATTTCACTCTTGGGGGGGTTGGCAATCAGCCCCAGCATTTT. Translating gives CATSDFTLGGVGNQPQHF.

J is TRBJ2-5 and V is TRBV27; TRBD1 might be the D (5 bases). Per the germline V gene, CDR1 is MNHEY and CDR2 is SMNVEV (reference sequence). The CDR3 sequence is 14 residues long. Trimming cost V 4 bases and J 2 bases, with 11 bases left between them. The CDR3 DNA is TGTGCCAGCAGTTACAAGAGACAGCAAGAGACCCAGTACTTC. Translated, it gives CASSYKRQQETQYF.

This chain connects TRBV3-1 (or the pseudogene TRBV3-2) to TRBJ1-5, with D possibly being TRBD1 (6 bases). CDR3 size: 16 residues. The germline gives CDR1 LGHDT, CDR2 YNNKEL (reference sequence). V was cut by 3 bases and J by 4 bases, with 16 bases left in between. Written as DNA, the CDR3 is TGTGCCAGCAGCCACCCGGGGGGGGGCGGGAATCAGCCCCAGCATTTT. This codes for CASSHPGGGGNQPQHF.

J is TRBJ1-1 and V is TRBV6-5; D is undetermined. This CDR3 spans 13 amino acids. V was cut by 5 bases and J by 1 base, with 8 bases left in between. Per germline, CDR1 MNHEY and CDR2 SVGAGI. CDR3 sequence reads: CASSRTGNTEAFF. CDR3 DNA sequence: TGTGCCAGCAGTCGGACTGGGAACACTGAAGCTTTCTTT.

The chain joins TRBV2 to TRBJ1-1, with unresolved D. The germline gives CDR1 SNHLY, CDR2 FYNNEI. The CDR3 length is 14 residues. V was shortened by 6 bases and J by 5 bases, with 16 bases between the two germline ends. CDR3 sequence reads: CASRLTFARTEAFF. For the CDR3, the DNA is TGTGCCAGCAGACTGACTTTCGCCCGAACTGAAGCTTTCTTT.

This chain connects TRBV9 to TRBJ2-7, with 11 bases that match TRBD1. The trim removed 0 bases at V and 7 bases at J, leaving 9 bases unmatched. CDR3 length: 16 amino acids. The germline gives CDR1 SGDLS, CDR2 YYNGEE. The DNA of the CDR3 is TGTGCCAGCAGCGTAGACCCCGGACAGGGGGCGCGGGAGCAGTACTTC. It yields the protein CASSVDPGQGAREQYF.

The chain couples TRBV5-1 to TRBJ2-5; 8 positions agree with TRBD1. After removal of 6 bases from V and 3 bases from J, the junction contained 4 bases not matched to a gene. This CDR3 region has 13 residues. CDR1 and CDR2 (germline): SGHRS, YFSETQ. CDR3: CASTPGQEETQYF. CDR3 sequence (DNA): TGCGCCAGCACCCCGGGACAGGAAGAGACCCAGTACTTC.

The rearrangement uses TRBV5-4 and TRBJ2-3; 7 nucleotides align to TRBD1. The CDR3 extends over 13 amino acids. Looked up from germline, CDR1 is SGHNT and CDR2 is YYREEE (reference sequence). V was clipped by 4 bases and J by 8 bases; unmatched bases: 7. CDR3 sequence (DNA): TGTGCCAGCAGCCAAGGACAGGATGGTACGCAGTATTTT. Encoded protein: CASSQGQDGTQYF.

V and J are TRBV29-1 and TRBJ2-3; 8 nucleotides match TRBD1. CDR1 SQVTM and CDR2 ANQGSEA come from the germline V gene. The CDR3 has 14 residues. V trimming: 6 bases; J trimming: 1 base; junction bases outside the gene matches: 6. The CDR3 DNA sequence: TGCAGCGTCCCCAGGGGGCCGGGCACAGATACGCAGTATTTT. This sequence encodes CSVPRGPGTDTQYF.

This rearrangement joins TRBV9 to TRBJ1-1, with a tentative D call TRBD1 (5 bases). Germline V CDR1 and CDR2: SGDLS, YYNGEE. The CDR3 has 13 amino acids. The V and J ends lost 4 bases and 4 bases respectively, with 11 bases between them. This CDR3 is CASSPGGSTEAFF. DNA of the CDR3: TGTGCCAGCAGCCCCGGGGGGTCCACTGAAGCTTTCTTT. The entire variable domain, with the rest obtained from reference TRBV9 and TRBJ1-1, is as follows: DSGVTQTPKHLITATGQRVTLRCSPRSGDLSVYWYQQSLDQGLQFLIQYYNGEERAKGNILERFSAQQFPDLHSELNLSSLELGDSALYFCASSPGGSTEAFFGQGTRLTVV.

This rearrangement joins TRBV14 to TRBJ1-1; D is unclear. Germline values: CDR1 SGHDN, CDR2 FVKESK. This CDR3 contains 12 residues. The V end lost 2 bases, the J end lost 7 bases, and 8 bases lay between the germline ends. The CDR3 bases are TGTGCCAGCAGCCAATCCCGGTTTGAAGCTTTCTTT. Translating gives CASSQSRFEAFF. The full variable domain, with the rest looked up from reference TRBV14 and TRBJ1-1, is EAGVTQFPSHSVIEKGQTVTLRCDPISGHDNLYWYRRVMGKEIKFLLHFVKESKQDESGMPNNRFLAERTGGTYSTLKVQPAELEDSGVYFCASSQSRFEAFFGQGTRLTVV.

This clone has more than one count but fewer than ten. The chain recombines TRBV4-2 with TRBJ2-7; a weak D match, TRBD1 (5 bases). This CDR3 is 19 amino acids long. V shed 0 bases and J shed 0 bases, with 21 bases lying between them. The germline V gene encodes CDR1 LGHNA and CDR2 YNFKEQ. CDR3 residues: CASSQELSLLGRVSYEQYF. CDR3 bases: TGTGCCAGCAGCCAAGAGTTGTCGCTGCTGGGGCGCGTCTCCTACGAGCAGTACTTC.

The CDR3 region is CASSHARGTGELFF. The CDR3 coding sequence is TGTGCCAGCAGCCACGCCAGGGGGACCGGGGAGCTGTTTTTT. The V gene is TRBV11-3, the J gene TRBJ2-2, with 7 nucleotides matching TRBD1. Trimming took 5 bases from V and 5 from J; bases not matched to a gene: 5. Per germline, CDR1 SGHNT and CDR2 YENEEA. This CDR3 spans 14 amino acids.

This chain uses TRBV9 with TRBJ2-3; 11 bases fit TRBD2. This CDR3 is 16 amino acids long. The germline gives CDR1 SGDLS, CDR2 YYNGEE. V was pared by 4 bases and J by 0 bases, with 4 bases of the junction left unmatched. The CDR3 protein is CASSPRTSGSTDTQYF. CDR3 DNA: TGTGCCAGCAGCCCCCGGACTAGCGGGAGCACAGATACGCAGTATTTT.

The chain employs TRBV27 and TRBJ1-6, with TRBD1 identical over 7 bases. Germline V lookup: CDR1 MNHEY, CDR2 SMNVEV (reference sequence). This CDR3 has 15 amino acids. Germline trimming cut 4 bases from V and 4 bases from J; bases unmatched to any gene: 4. The CDR3: CASSSGTAYNSPLHF. The CDR3 DNA is TGTGCCAGCAGTTCCGGGACAGCATATAATTCACCCCTCCACTTT.

CDR3 nucleotide sequence: TGTGCAGTAGGGACAGGGGGCTCAACTAATGAAAAACTGTTTTTT. Protein product: CAVGTGGSTNEKLFF. This rearrangement joins TRBV19 to TRBJ1-4; 12 nucleotides line up with TRBD1. The CDR3 is 15 amino acids. CDR1 and CDR2 from the germline V gene are LNHDA and SQIVND (reference sequence).

The gene calls are TRBV4-3 and TRBJ2-3, with 11 positions matching TRBD2. The CDR3 loop spans 16 amino acids. In germline, CDR1 is LGHNA, CDR2 YSLEER. V shed 2 bases, J shed 6 bases, and the junction held 7 bases outside the gene matches. The CDR3 nucleotides are TGCGCCAGCAGCCAACCGGGACTAGCGGCGGGGGATACGCAGTATTTT. It specifies CASSQPGLAAGDTQYF.

The chain employs TRBV13 and TRBJ2-3, with D possibly matching TRBD1 (5 bases). The CDR3 loop spans 15 amino acids. Trimming stripped 5 bases from V and 0 bases from J, with 12 bases between. CDR1 and CDR2 (germline): PRHDT, FYEKMQ (reference sequence). In nucleotides, the CDR3 is TGTGCCAGCAGCCAAACGACAGTTAGCACAGATACGCAGTATTTT. This sequence encodes CASSQTTVSTDTQYF.

V and J are TRBV7-3 and TRBJ2-2; D possibly corresponds to TRBD2 (6 bases). Deletions cut 0 bases from V and 5 bases from J, with 10 bases between. The germline CDR1 and CDR2 sequences are SGHTA and FQGTGA. The CDR3 covers 15 residues. The CDR3 bases are TGTGCCAGCAGCTTAACTGTCGGGGGAACCGGGGAGCTGTTTTTT. Its protein product is CASSLTVGGTGELFF.

V is TRBV4-1 and J is TRBJ2-1, with D perhaps matching TRBD2 (5 bases). Per germline, CDR1 MGHRA and CDR2 YSYEKL. The CDR3 extends over 19 amino acids. V lost 1 base to trimming and J lost 1 base, with 20 bases between them. The DNA of the CDR3 is TGCGCCAGCAGCCAAGTTGGCAGGAGGAGTCGGATATCCTACAATGAGCAGTTCTTC. Amino acid sequence: CASSQVGRRSRISYNEQFF.

The V and J genes are TRBV23-1 and TRBJ2-5, with 7 bases identical to TRBD1. TRBV23-1 is treated as an ORF (open reading frame) with a function not yet certain. V gave up 2 bases and J gave up 5 bases; unmatched junction bases: 11. The CDR3 totals 16 residues. The CDR3 loop reads CASSQPGVQQGETQYF. CDR3 coding DNA: TGCGCCAGCAGTCAACCAGGGGTTCAACAGGGGGAGACCCAGTACTTC.

The genes are TRBV6-6 and TRBJ1-6; 7 positions match TRBD1. V shed 2 bases and J 7 bases; nucleotides not matched to a gene: 8. The CDR3 loop spans 16 amino acids. Germline CDR1 reads MNHNY; CDR2 reads SVGAGI (reference sequence). In nucleotides, the CDR3 is TGTGCCAGCAGTTACCCTACCGGGACAGAAAATTCACCCCTCCACTTT. Protein sequence: CASSYPTGTENSPLHF.

This chain links TRBV19 with TRBJ2-5, with 7 bases lining up with TRBD2. The V and J ends lost 4 bases and 4 bases, in that order; junction bases with no gene match: 9. Germline CDR1 is LNHDA and CDR2 is SQIVND (reference sequence). The CDR3 has 15 amino acids. CDR3 DNA: TGTGCCAGTAGTACCCCCCAGGGAGGGCGAGAGACCCAGTACTTC. Protein product: CASSTPQGGRETQYF.